These T cell receptor beta chains were read from a single sample in a study of blood T cell repertoires in COVID-19. The method was immunoSEQ multiplex PCR; TCRdb's version includes in-frame clones alone and lacks a portion of them. The sample contains 250,000 to 300,000 clones, approximately 86% of which appear only once. Sequences were obtained from peripheral blood. These receptors were collected from an older woman with COVID-19, enrolled during active disease. Both conserved end residues are part of each CDR3.

V	J	CDR3
TRBV28	TRBJ1-5	CASSLQGVAGLGQPQHF
TRBV30	TRBJ2-1	CAWGRFDEQFF
TRBV5-8	TRBJ2-5	CASRTGGLGETQYF
TRBV29-1	TRBJ2-1	CSVGQSSEQFF
TRBV3-1/TRBV3-2	TRBJ1-2	CASSQGPQGQDGYTF
TRBV7-9	TRBJ2-5	CARFTGFQETQYF
TRBV4-2	TRBJ2-7	CASSQVPGQVAYEQYF
TRBV5-1	TRBJ1-1	CASSLGGNTEAFF
TRBV24-1	TRBJ1-5	CATSDRGQGFNQPQHF
TRBV9	TRBJ2-2	CASSRHSGSLNTGELFF
TRBV24-1	TRBJ1-2	CATSDSGTGYGYTF
TRBV28	TRBJ1-1	CASRRTGGVLFVGTEAFF
TRBV18	TRBJ1-5	CASSPPSGNQPQHF
TRBV11-2	TRBJ2-3	CASMPEGLAGVRDTQYF